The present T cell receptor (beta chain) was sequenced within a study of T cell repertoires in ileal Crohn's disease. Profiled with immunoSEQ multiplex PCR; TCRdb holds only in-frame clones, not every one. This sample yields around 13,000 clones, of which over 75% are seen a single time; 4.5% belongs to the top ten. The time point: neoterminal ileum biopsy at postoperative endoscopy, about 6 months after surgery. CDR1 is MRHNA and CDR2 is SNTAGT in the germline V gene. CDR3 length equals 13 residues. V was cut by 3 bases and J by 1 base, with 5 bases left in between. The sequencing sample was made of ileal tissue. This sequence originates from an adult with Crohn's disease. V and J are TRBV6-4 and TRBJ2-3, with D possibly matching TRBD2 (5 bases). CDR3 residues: CASSERGTDTQYF. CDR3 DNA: TGTGCCAGCAGTGAGCGGGGCACAGATACGCAGTATTTT.